This TCR beta chain was retrieved from a study of human T cells and chemical hapten exposure. At the level of the study: 0.01% DPC was applied to the upper back in patch tests, which were read at 6 days. Findings of the study overall: In the PT1 data, expanded TCR counts showed a positive correlation with patch test score. Compared to controls, expanded TCRs made significantly more large clusters of similar CDR3s.

TCRdb used MiXCR to reprocess the RACE reads, holding one entry per CDR3 protein. Of 350,000 to 400,000 distinct CDR3 sequences listed, 5% to 6.5% are singletons. This clonotype appeared many times. Its antigen is not known. Regarding time point: pre-sensitization, week 0. Treatment meaning: therapeutic diphenylcyclopropenone sensitization with weekly scalp DPC. Deletions cut 7 bases from V and 4 bases from J, with 17 bases between. CDR3 length: 15 amino acids. Per the germline V gene, CDR1 is ENHRY and CDR2 is SYGVKD. The TCR comes from a woman aged 50 to 60 with alopecia areata. Some clones in this sample may be carry-over from other donors' samples. The rearrangement uses TRBV10-3 and TRBJ1-5; unclear D gene. The specimen was whole blood, collected in connection with sensitization to the hapten diphenylcyclopropenone (DPC). The CDR3 DNA reads TGTGCCATCATCCCGGAGGCCCGATCTAATCAGCCCCAGCATTTT. Amino acid sequence: CAIIPEARSNQPQHF.